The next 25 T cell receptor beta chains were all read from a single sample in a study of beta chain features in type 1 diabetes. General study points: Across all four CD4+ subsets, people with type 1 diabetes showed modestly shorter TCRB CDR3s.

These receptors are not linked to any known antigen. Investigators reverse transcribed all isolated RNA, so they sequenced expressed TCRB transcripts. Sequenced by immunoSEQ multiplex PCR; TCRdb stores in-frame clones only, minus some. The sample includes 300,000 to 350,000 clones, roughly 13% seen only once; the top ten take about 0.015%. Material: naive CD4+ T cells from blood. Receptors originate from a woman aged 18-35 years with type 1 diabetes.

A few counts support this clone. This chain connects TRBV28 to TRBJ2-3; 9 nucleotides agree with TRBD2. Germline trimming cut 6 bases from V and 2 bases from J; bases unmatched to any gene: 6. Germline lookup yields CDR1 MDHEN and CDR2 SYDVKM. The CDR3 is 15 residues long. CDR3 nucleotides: TGTGCCAGCAGCCTCCTAGCGGGATACACAGATACGCAGTATTTT. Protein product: CASSLLAGYTDTQYF.

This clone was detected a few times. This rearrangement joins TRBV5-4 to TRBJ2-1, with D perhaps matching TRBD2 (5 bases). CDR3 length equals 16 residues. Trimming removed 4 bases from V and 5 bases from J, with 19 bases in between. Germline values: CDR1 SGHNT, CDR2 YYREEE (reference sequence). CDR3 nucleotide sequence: TGTGCCAGCAGCCAACCAACAAGGACTGGCAACAATGAGCAGTTCTTC. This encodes CASSQPTRTGNNEQFF.

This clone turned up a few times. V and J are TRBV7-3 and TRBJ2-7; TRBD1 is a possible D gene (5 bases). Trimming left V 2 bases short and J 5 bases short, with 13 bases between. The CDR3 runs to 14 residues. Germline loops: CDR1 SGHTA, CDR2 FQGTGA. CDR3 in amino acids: CASSLSRVSDEQYF. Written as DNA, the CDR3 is TGTGCCAGCAGCTTATCCAGGGTATCGGACGAGCAGTACTTC.

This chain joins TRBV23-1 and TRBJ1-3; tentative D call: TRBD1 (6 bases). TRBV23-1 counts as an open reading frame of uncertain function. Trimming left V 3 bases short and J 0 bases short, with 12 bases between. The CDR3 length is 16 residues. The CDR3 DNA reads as TGCGCCAGCAGTCATACCGGGACAATCTCTGGAAACACCATATATTTT. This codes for CASSHTGTISGNTIYF.

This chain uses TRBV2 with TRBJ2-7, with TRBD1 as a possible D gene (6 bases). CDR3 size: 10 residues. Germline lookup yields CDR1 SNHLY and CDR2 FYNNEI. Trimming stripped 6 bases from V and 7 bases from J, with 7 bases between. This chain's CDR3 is CASRRGEQYF. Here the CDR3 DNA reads TGTGCCAGCAGGAGGGGGGAGCAGTACTTC.

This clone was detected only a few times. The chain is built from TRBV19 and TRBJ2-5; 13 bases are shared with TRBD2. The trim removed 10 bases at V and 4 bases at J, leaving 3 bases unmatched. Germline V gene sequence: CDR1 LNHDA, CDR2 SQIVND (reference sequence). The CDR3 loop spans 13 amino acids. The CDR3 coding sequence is TGTGCCACTGGACTAGCGGGAGTAGAGACCCAGTACTTC. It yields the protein CATGLAGVETQYF.

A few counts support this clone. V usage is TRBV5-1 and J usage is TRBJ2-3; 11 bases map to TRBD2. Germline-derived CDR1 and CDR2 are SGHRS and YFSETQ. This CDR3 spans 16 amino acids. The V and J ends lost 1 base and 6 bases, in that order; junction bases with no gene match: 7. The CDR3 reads CASSLLLAGVSDTQYF. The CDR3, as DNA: TGCGCCAGCAGCTTGTTACTAGCGGGAGTTTCGGATACGCAGTATTTT.

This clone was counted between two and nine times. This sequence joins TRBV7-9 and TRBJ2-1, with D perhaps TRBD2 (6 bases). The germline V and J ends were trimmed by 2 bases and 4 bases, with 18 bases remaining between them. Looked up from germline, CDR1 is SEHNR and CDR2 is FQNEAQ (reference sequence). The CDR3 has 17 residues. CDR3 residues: CASSLWRARRGYNEQFF. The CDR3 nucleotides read TGTGCCAGCAGCTTATGGAGGGCCCGGAGGGGTTACAATGAGCAGTTCTTC.

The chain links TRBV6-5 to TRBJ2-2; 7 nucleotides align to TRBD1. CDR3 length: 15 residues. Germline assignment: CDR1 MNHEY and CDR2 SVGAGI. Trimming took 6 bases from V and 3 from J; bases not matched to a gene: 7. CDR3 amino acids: CASRLQGIYTGELFF. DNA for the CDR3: TGTGCCAGCAGACTACAGGGGATTTACACCGGGGAGCTGTTTTTT.

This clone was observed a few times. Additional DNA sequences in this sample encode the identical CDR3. The CDR3 DNA reads as TGTGCCAGCAGCGTAGGTAACACAGATACGCAGTATTTT. Protein product: CASSVGNTDTQYF. The chain recombines TRBV9 with TRBJ2-3; no clear D. CDR1 SGDLS and CDR2 YYNGEE come from the germline V gene. The CDR3 loop spans 13 amino acids. V lost 0 bases and J 2 bases, leaving 4 bases between the germline ends.

The CDR3 coding sequence is TGCGCCAGCACGCCGTACATGCTTGCGGACACCGGGGAGCTGTTTTTT. Its protein product is CASTPYMLADTGELFF. The rearrangement uses TRBV10-2 and TRBJ2-2; the D is unclear. With 7 bases removed from V and 3 bases from J, the gap between germline ends came to 18 bases. The length of the CDR3 is 16 residues. From germline, CDR1 is WSHSY and CDR2 SAAADI.

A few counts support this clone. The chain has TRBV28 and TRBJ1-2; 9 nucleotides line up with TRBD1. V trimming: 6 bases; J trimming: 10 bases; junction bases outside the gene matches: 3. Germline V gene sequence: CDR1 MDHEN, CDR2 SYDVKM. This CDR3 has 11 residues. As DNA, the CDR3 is TGTGCCAGCAGGGGACAGGGCCACTACACCTTC. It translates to CASRGQGHYTF.

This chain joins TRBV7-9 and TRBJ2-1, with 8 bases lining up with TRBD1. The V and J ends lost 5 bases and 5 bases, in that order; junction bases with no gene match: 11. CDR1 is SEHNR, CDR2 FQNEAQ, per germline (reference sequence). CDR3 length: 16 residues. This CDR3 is CASSLSPGQGHNEQFF. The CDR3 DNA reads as TGTGCCAGCAGCCTTTCCCCAGGACAGGGACACAATGAGCAGTTCTTC. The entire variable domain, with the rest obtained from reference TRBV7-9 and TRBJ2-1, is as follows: DTGVSQNPRHKITKRGQNVTFRCDPISEHNRLYWYRQTLGQGPEFLTYFQNEAQLEKSRLLSDRFSAERPKGSFSTLEIQRTEQGDSAMYLCASSLSPGQGHNEQFFGPGTRLTVL.

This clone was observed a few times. The CDR3 region is CASSLPGLPEDTQYF. The DNA of the CDR3 is TGTGCCAGCAGTCTACCAGGCCTGCCGGAAGATACGCAGTATTTT. J is TRBJ2-3 and V is TRBV25-1; D is uncertain. Germline V gene lookup returns CDR1 MGHDK and CDR2 SYGVNS. Between the trimmed V and J ends, which lost 5 bases and 5 bases, there was a span of 17 bases. This CDR3 spans 15 amino acids.

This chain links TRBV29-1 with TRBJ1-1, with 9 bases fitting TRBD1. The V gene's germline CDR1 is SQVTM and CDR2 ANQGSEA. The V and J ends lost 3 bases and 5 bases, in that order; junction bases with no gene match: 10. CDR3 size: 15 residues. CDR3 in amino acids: CSVDGVTGTGTEAFF. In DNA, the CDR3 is TGCAGCGTTGACGGGGTGACCGGGACAGGGACTGAAGCTTTCTTT.

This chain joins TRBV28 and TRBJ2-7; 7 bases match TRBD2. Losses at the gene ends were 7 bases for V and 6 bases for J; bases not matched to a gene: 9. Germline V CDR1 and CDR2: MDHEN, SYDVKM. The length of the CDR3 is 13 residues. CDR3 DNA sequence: TGTGCCAGCAATGGGGGAGGGCCATCCGAGCAGTACTTC. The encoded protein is CASNGGGPSEQYF.

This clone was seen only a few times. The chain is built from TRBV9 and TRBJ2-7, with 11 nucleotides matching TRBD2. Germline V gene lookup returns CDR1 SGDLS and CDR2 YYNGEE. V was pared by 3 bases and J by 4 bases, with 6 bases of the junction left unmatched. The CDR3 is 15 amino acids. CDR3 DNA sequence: TGTGCCAGCAGCGGGGGGACTAGCGGATTTTACGAGCAGTACTTC. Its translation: CASSGGTSGFYEQYF.

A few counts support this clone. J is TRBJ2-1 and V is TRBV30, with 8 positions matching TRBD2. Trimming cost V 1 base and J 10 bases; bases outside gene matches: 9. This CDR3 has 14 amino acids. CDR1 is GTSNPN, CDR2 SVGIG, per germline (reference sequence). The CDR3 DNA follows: TGTGCCTGGAGTGGACTAGCGTACTTCCGGGAGCAGTTCTTC. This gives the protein CAWSGLAYFREQFF.

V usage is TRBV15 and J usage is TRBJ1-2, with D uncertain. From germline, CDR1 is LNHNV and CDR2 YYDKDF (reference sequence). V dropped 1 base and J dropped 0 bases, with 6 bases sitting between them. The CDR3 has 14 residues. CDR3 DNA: TGTGCCACCAGCAGAGCCACAGCTAACTATGGCTACACCTTC. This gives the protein CATSRATANYGYTF.

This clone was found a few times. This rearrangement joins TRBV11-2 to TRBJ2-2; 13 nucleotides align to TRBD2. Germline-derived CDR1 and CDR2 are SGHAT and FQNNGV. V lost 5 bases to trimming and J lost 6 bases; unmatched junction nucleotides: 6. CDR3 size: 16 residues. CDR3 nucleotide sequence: TGTGCCAGCAGCGGGACTAGCGGGATAATTTCCGGGGAGCTGTTTTTT. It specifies CASSGTSGIISGELFF.

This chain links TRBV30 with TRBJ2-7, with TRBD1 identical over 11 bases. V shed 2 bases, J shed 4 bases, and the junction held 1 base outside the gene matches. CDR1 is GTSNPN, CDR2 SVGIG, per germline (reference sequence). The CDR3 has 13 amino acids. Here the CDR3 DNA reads TGTGCCTGGAGTAGGGACAGGGGGTACGAGCAGTACTTC. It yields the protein CAWSRDRGYEQYF.

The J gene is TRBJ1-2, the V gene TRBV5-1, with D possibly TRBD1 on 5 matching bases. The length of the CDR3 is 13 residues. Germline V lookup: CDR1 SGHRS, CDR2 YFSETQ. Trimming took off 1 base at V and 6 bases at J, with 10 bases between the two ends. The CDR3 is CASSLWQGDGYTF. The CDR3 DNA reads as TGCGCCAGCAGCTTGTGGCAGGGTGATGGCTACACCTTC.

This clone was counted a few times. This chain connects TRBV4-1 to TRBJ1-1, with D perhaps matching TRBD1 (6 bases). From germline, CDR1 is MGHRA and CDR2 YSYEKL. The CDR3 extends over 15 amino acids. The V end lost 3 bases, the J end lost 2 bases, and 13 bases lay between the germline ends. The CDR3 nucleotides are TGCGCCAGCAGCCATGTTCGGACAGTAAACACTGAAGCTTTCTTT. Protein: CASSHVRTVNTEAFF.

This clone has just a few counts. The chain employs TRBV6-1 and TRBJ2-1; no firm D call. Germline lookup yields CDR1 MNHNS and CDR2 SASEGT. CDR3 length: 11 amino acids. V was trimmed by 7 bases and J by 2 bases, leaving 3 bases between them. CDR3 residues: CASTAYNEQFF. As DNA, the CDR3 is TGTGCCAGCACAGCCTACAATGAGCAGTTCTTC.

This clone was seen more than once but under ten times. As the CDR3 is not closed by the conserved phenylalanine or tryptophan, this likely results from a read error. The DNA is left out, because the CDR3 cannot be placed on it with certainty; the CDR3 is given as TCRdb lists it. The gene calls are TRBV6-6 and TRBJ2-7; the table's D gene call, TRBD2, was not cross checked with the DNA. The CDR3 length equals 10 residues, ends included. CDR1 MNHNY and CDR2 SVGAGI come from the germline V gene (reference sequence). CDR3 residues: CASSKPDCQL.